Below are 30 T cell receptor delta chains sequenced from a single sample in a study of γδ T cells in repeated Plasmodium falciparum infection. TCRdb applied CATT to the multiplex PCR reads for clone calling. Found here are 85,000 to 95,000 delta-chain clones, approximately 1.5% of them singletons; the top ten hold under 9.5%. Gammadelta T cells were flow-sorted from PBMC into Vgamma9/Vdelta2+ and Vdelta2-negative populations for bulk analysis. The specimen was gamma-delta T cells from blood. The receptors shown here come from a pool of human donors (malaria-infected and uninfected, not separated).

This clone was observed a few times. The TCRdb record carries a much larger clone's protein, which differs from this DNA's translation at residue 8; a read error is the likely cause, and the protein listed here is the DNA translation. This rearrangement joins TRDV1 to TRDJ1; D might be TRDD2 (5 bases). TCRdb gives no J gene; it was assigned here by matching the DNA to germline. The germline gives CDR1 TSWWSYY, CDR2 QGS. V shed 2 bases and J shed 2 bases, with 15 bases lying between them. The CDR3 runs to 16 residues. The CDR3 coding sequence is TGTGCTCTTGGGGAATCACCTCCTTCGTCTACCGATAAACTCATCTTT. It is translated as CALGESPPSSTDKLIF.

In its sample, this clone was seen many times. The V and J genes are TRDV1 and TRDJ1; TRDD3 matches 8 bases. V was pared by 4 bases and J by 2 bases, with 12 bases of the junction left unmatched. Germline V gene data show CDR1 as TSWWSYY and CDR2 as QGS. CDR3 length: 17 residues. In nucleotides, the CDR3 is TGTGCTCTTGGGGCTCTACGGTTGGGGGATGAAACCGATAAACTCATCTTT. Translation: CALGALRLGDETDKLIF.

This clone was seen a few times. The likely explanation is a read error, given a far larger clone one base away. Within the sample, other DNA sequences also encode this same CDR3. The J gene is TRDJ1, the V gene TRDV1; 10 bases fit TRDD3. Here the J gene came from matching the DNA to germline, since TCRdb omits it. The trim removed 0 bases at V and 0 bases at J, leaving 13 bases unmatched. The CDR3 has 20 residues. CDR1 and CDR2 (germline): TSWWSYY, QGS. CDR3: CALGELADLDTGGYTDKLIF. The CDR3 coding sequence is TGTGCTCTTGGGGAACTAGCCGATCTCGATACTGGGGGATACACCGATAAACTCATCTTT.

About this clone: For this DNA, TCRdb reports the protein of a much larger clone, which diverges at residue 11, most likely from a read error; the protein presented here is translated directly from the DNA. The V call is TRDV2, the J call TRDJ3; 7 nucleotides align to TRDD3. Germline loops: CDR1 GEAIGNYY, CDR2 EKD. The CDR3 loop spans 16 amino acids. CDR3 in amino acids: CACDWGSSWDPRQMFF. CDR3 sequence (DNA): TGTGCCTGTGACTGGGGGAGCTCCTGGGACCCCCGACAGATGTTTTTC.

As regards this clone: This likely traces to a read error, being one base from a far larger clone. The chain is built from TRDV1 and TRDJ1; D tentatively reads TRDD2 or TRDD3 (5 bases each). The J gene was not available in TCRdb and was assigned here by matching the DNA to germline segments. This CDR3 contains 21 residues. Germline V gene sequence: CDR1 TSWWSYY, CDR2 QGS. V gave up 3 bases and J gave up 5 bases, with 34 bases separating them. For the CDR3, the DNA is TGTGCTCTTGGGGAGGGCCTACCTATTGCCTCGGGGGTTCAGGTGGAAGATAAACTCATCTTT. Protein sequence: CALGEGLPIASGVQVEDKLIF.

This clone was picked up a small number of times. The amino acid sequence in TCRdb belongs to a much larger clone and departs from this DNA's translation at residue 12, likely a sequencing read error; the sequence shown is translated from the DNA. This chain uses TRDV1 with TRDJ1; TRDD3 aligns across 13 bases. Germline matching of the DNA provided the J gene here, since TCRdb leaves it blank. Germline lookup yields CDR1 TSWWSYY and CDR2 QGS. This CDR3 has 28 amino acids. With 0 bases clipped from V and 0 bases from J, the junction kept 34 bases outside the gene matches. The CDR3, as DNA: TGTGCTCTTGGGGAACTTAGTCATGGGTTCCTAGGGGAGCCGTACTGGGGGATACGTAGGGCGTACACCGATAAACTCATCTTT. It is translated as CALGELSHGFLGEPYWGIRRAYTDKLIF.

This clone showed up just a few times. TCRdb assigns this DNA the protein of a much larger clone, which departs from its translation at residue 7; this likely reflects a read error, and the protein shown comes from translating the DNA. The chain is built from TRDV2 and TRDJ1; 7 bases line up with TRDD3. Here the J gene came from matching the DNA to germline, since TCRdb omits it. The trim removed 0 bases at V and 0 bases at J, leaving 15 bases unmatched. The germline V gene has CDR1 GEAIGNYY and CDR2 EKD. The CDR3 totals 19 residues. The CDR3 nucleotides read TGTGCCTGTGACACCGTAAGGCTGGGGGCACATTCTTACACCGATAAACTCATCTTT. Protein: CACDTVRLGAHSYTDKLIF.

As regards this clone: This DNA translates differently at residue 21 from the TCRdb protein, which is that of a much larger clone; a read error is likely, and the protein shown is the DNA's own translation. The CDR3 sequence: CACDNRFPKEPWLGDSYTDKPIF. The CDR3 nucleotides are TGTGCCTGTGACAACCGGTTTCCTAAAGAACCTTGGCTGGGGGATTCGTACACCGATAAACCCATCTTT. The V gene is TRDV2, the J gene TRDJ1, with 9 bases aligning to TRDD3. CDR3 size: 23 residues. Germline V lookup: CDR1 GEAIGNYY, CDR2 EKD.

This clone was counted only a few times. TCRdb has a much larger clone's protein, which differs at residue 6 from the translation of this DNA, likely because of a read error; what is shown is the protein translated from the DNA. The V gene is TRDV1, the J gene TRDJ1; 9 positions agree with TRDD3. The J gene, not given by TCRdb, was assigned here from a germline match of the nucleotide sequence. The CDR3 spans 17 residues. Per germline, CDR1 TSWWSYY and CDR2 QGS. The trim removed 3 bases at V and 1 base at J, leaving 9 bases unmatched. The CDR3 loop reads CALGDTSGGFLTDKLIF. The CDR3 bases are TGTGCTCTTGGGGACACCTCTGGGGGATTCCTCACCGATAAACTCATCTTT.

This clone came up many times. The CDR3, as DNA: TGTGCTCTTGGGGAACTCCCACTGCGTACTGGGCCGGTGACTAAACTCATCTTT. This codes for CALGELPLRTGPVTKLIF. The chain carries TRDV1 and TRDJ1, with D possibly being TRDD3 (6 bases). The CDR3 loop spans 18 amino acids. The germline gives CDR1 TSWWSYY, CDR2 QGS. Trimming took off 0 bases at V and 7 bases at J, with 24 bases between the two ends.

This clone has more than one count but fewer than ten. TCRdb lists the protein of a much larger clone for this DNA, which differs at residue 7, so this is likely a read error; the protein given here is translated from the DNA itself. The rearrangement uses TRDV2 and TRDJ3; the D gene is possibly TRDD3 (6 bases). Germline CDR1 reads GEAIGNYY; CDR2 reads EKD. The CDR3 spans 17 residues. V dropped 2 bases and J dropped 4 bases, with 14 bases sitting between them. The chain's CDR3 is CACDILRDIWDTRQMFF. The CDR3 nucleotides are TGTGCCTGTGACATACTGAGGGATATTTGGGACACCCGACAGATGTTTTTC.

This clone was observed a handful of times. TCRdb's protein, taken from a much larger clone, differs from this DNA's translation at residue 8, likely owing to a read error; the protein displayed comes from the DNA. V usage is TRDV3 and J usage is TRDJ1; the D gene is possibly TRDD3 (6 bases). With 2 bases removed from V and 1 base from J, the gap between germline ends came to 14 bases. From germline, CDR1 is TVYSNPD and CDR2 GDNSRS (reference sequence). The CDR3 spans 14 residues. The CDR3 is CAFDGGFSTDKLIF. The CDR3 bases are TGTGCCTTTGATGGGGGGTTTAGCACCGATAAACTCATCTTT.

Concerning this clone itself: This sequence is one base from a far larger clone and is likely a read error. This CDR3 is also generated by other DNA sequences in the sample. The chain has TRDV2 and TRDJ1; 9 nucleotides match TRDD3. The J gene, not given by TCRdb, was assigned here from a germline match of the nucleotide sequence. V trimming: 0 bases; J trimming: 2 bases; junction bases outside the gene matches: 18. Germline-derived CDR1 and CDR2 are GEAIGNYY and EKD. This CDR3 has 20 amino acids. CDR3 bases: TGTGCCTGTGACACCCTTACAGGGGGATACCCCGACAGAATGACCGATAAACTCATCTTT. It codes for CACDTLTGGYPDRMTDKLIF.

This clone showed up many times. The protein TCRdb gives is from a much larger clone and does not agree with this DNA's translation at residue 10, likely a read error; the protein shown here comes from the DNA. The chain has TRDV2 and TRDJ1; 9 bases align to TRDD3. Here the J gene came from matching the DNA to germline, since TCRdb omits it. V lost 0 bases and J lost 2; bases outside the gene matches: 18. Germline CDR1 reads GEAIGNYY; CDR2 reads EKD. This CDR3 has 20 residues. CDR3 nucleotides: TGTGCCTGTGACACCCTTACTGGGGGACACCCCGACAGAATGACCGATAAACTCATCTTT. Encoded protein: CACDTLTGGHPDRMTDKLIF.

As for this clone: TCRdb assigns this DNA the protein of a much larger clone, which departs from its translation at residue 4; this likely reflects a read error, and the protein shown comes from translating the DNA. The chain carries TRDV2 and TRDJ1; D not resolved. The J gene is not listed in TCRdb, so it was assigned here from a DNA match to germline. The CDR3 extends over 13 amino acids. Germline-derived CDR1 and CDR2 are GEAIGNYY and EKD. Trimming cost V 5 bases and J 10 bases, with 19 bases left between them. The CDR3, as DNA: TGTGCCTGTGGCGAGGAGGCACAATTAGGACTCATCTTT. Its protein product is CACGEEAQLGLIF.

This clone was picked up many times. The translation of this DNA and the TCRdb protein of a much larger clone differ at residue 7, probably owing to a read error; the protein shown here is translated from the DNA. This chain joins TRDV1 and TRDJ1; TRDD2 might be the D (6 bases). TCRdb does not report a J gene; here it was assigned by matching the DNA to germline references. The germline V gene encodes CDR1 TSWWSYY and CDR2 QGS. This CDR3 is built from 18 residues. Deletions cut 2 bases from V and 7 bases from J, with 26 bases between. Written as DNA, the CDR3 is TGTGCTCTTGGGGAAGCCCTCTTCCTCGACGGGAGAGGGGGTAAACTCATCTTT. It yields the protein CALGEALFLDGRGGKLIF.

On this clone: TCRdb attributes to this sequence the protein of a much larger clone, which differs from the DNA translation at residue 11; a read error is likely, and the protein displayed is translated from the DNA. This chain uses TRDV2 with TRDJ1, with 9 bases fitting TRDD3. TCRdb offers no J gene call, so here the DNA was matched to germline to obtain one. Germline V gene lookup returns CDR1 GEAIGNYY and CDR2 EKD. The CDR3 runs 19 residues. CDR3 sequence reads: CACDVLPPGGCGSTYKLIF. CDR3 in DNA: TGTGCCTGTGACGTCCTGCCTCCTGGGGGATGCGGAAGCACCTATAAACTCATCTTT.

This clone was observed many times. J is TRDJ1 and V is TRDV1, with 7 bases matching TRDD2. The CDR3 loop spans 17 amino acids. Germline lookup yields CDR1 TSWWSYY and CDR2 QGS. The ends lost 4 bases at V and 1 base at J; junction bases unmatched: 12. CDR3 sequence reads: CALGGGLPRLRTDKLIF. The CDR3 DNA is TGTGCTCTTGGGGGGGGCCTTCCTCGCCTCCGCACCGATAAACTCATCTTT.

Of note for this clone: TCRdb pairs this DNA with a much larger clone's protein that differs at residue 2, likely a read error; the protein shown was translated from the DNA. The rearrangement joins TRDV2 to TRDJ1; 7 nucleotides line up with TRDD3. In germline, CDR1 is GEAIGNYY, CDR2 EKD. The CDR3 is 17 amino acids. The CDR3 coding sequence is TGTTCCTGTGACTCGGTACTGGGGATCCCTTCGGGCGATAAACTCATCTTT. Protein: CSCDSVLGIPSGDKLIF.

Note on this clone: The mismatch at residue 13 between this DNA's translation and the TCRdb protein of a much larger clone likely reflects a read error; the protein shown is translated from the DNA. The rearrangement joins TRDV1 to TRDJ1; tentatively, D is TRDD2 (5 bases). TCRdb leaves out the J gene; it was filled in here by matching the DNA to germline. Germline V lookup: CDR1 TSWWSYY, CDR2 QGS. The CDR3 length is 16 residues. The CDR3 DNA sequence: TGTGCTCTTGGGGCTTCCGATGCTGAGACAACCGATAGACTCATCTTT. Its protein product is CALGASDAETTDRLIF.

Remarks on this clone: TCRdb's protein, taken from a much larger clone, differs from this DNA's translation at residue 9, likely owing to a read error; the protein displayed comes from the DNA. The gene calls are TRDV2 and TRDJ1; TRDD3 matches at 7 bases. Because TCRdb records no J gene, it was assigned here through a match of the DNA to germline. The CDR3 is 16 residues long. Germline loops: CDR1 GEAIGNYY, CDR2 EKD. With 3 bases clipped from V and 1 base from J, the junction kept 10 bases outside the gene matches. The CDR3 reads CACDGVLGRGTDKLIF. The CDR3 DNA follows: TGTGCCTGTGACGGCGTACTGGGGCGGGGCACCGATAAACTCATCTTT.

This clone has more than one count but fewer than ten. This sequence may be a read error, since a much larger clone differs from it by one base. The V gene is given as TRDV1, and no J gene call is available; whether TRDD3, the table's D call, matches the DNA was not checked. The CDR3 consists of 18 residues. Germline CDR1 reads TSWWSYY; CDR2 reads QGS. The CDR3, as DNA: TGTGCTCTTGGGGAACTCCGCCCCAGGTTAGTGGAGACCGATAAACTTATCTTT. Its protein is CALGELRPRLVETDKLIF.

Points on this clone: A far larger clone is just one base off, so this is likely a read error. Other DNA sequences of this sample code for an identical CDR3. This chain joins TRDV2 and TRDJ1, with 12 bases that match TRDD3. Assignment of the J gene here rests on matching the DNA to germline, because TCRdb gives none. This CDR3 comprises 23 residues. V shed 0 bases, J shed 0 bases, and the junction held 22 bases outside the gene matches. Germline V gene data show CDR1 as GEAIGNYY and CDR2 as EKD. The CDR3 reads CACDTGATPLLGDTRAYTDKLIF. The CDR3 coding sequence is TGTGCCTGTGACACCGGTGCTACTCCTCTGCTGGGGGATACGCGGGCATACACCGATAAACTCATCTTT.

Comments on this clone: For this DNA, TCRdb reports the protein of a much larger clone, which diverges at residue 13, most likely from a read error; the protein presented here is translated directly from the DNA. The V gene is TRDV2, the J gene TRDJ1, with 10 nucleotides matching TRDD3. CDR3 size: 18 residues. V dropped 0 bases and J dropped 3; count of bases not matched to a gene: 12. Germline V gene lookup returns CDR1 GEAIGNYY and CDR2 EKD. The CDR3 bases are TGTGCCTGTGACACCACGAACTGGGGGATCGGGTACGCCGATAAACTCATCTTT. Translated: CACDTTNWGIGYADKLIF.

In its sample, this clone was seen many times. The genes are TRDV1 and TRDJ1; TRDD3 aligns across 7 bases. CDR1 is TSWWSYY and CDR2 is QGS in the germline V gene. CDR3 size: 17 residues. Trimming took 0 bases from V and 0 from J; bases not matched to a gene: 7. The CDR3 loop reads CALGELVWGSYTDKLIF. CDR3 bases: TGTGCTCTTGGGGAACTGGTCTGGGGGTCGTACACCGATAAACTCATCTTT.

This clone came up a few times. This DNA's translation and the protein TCRdb lists, from a much larger clone, do not match at residue 15, likely due to a read error; the protein shown is translated from the DNA. The chain carries TRDV2 and TRDJ1; 10 nucleotides align to TRDD3. Here the J gene came from matching the DNA to germline, since TCRdb omits it. This CDR3 has 21 amino acids. Germline lookup yields CDR1 GEAIGNYY and CDR2 EKD. V dropped 3 bases and J dropped 0; count of bases not matched to a gene: 21. CDR3 in amino acids: CACDAYWGMTSGAGDTDKLIF. The CDR3 nucleotides read TGTGCCTGTGACGCGTACTGGGGGATGACTTCGGGTGCGGGTGACACCGATAAACTCATCTTT.

This clone was picked up many times. V gene TRDV2 combines with J gene TRDJ1, with 7 positions matching TRDD3. The J gene, absent from TCRdb, was called here by matching the DNA to germline. CDR3 length: 15 residues. In germline, CDR1 is GEAIGNYY, CDR2 EKD. Trimming removed 0 bases from V and 7 bases from J; junction bases left unmatched: 10. DNA for the CDR3: TGTGCCTGTGACACCTTGCTGGGGGCCCACAGTAAACTCATCTTT. This gives the protein CACDTLLGAHSKLIF.

A note on this clone: The protein held in TCRdb is that of a much larger clone and does not match this DNA's translation at residue 6, likely because of a read error; the protein shown is translated from the DNA. The chain uses TRDV2 and TRDJ1; D not resolved. Matching the DNA to germline supplied the J gene, which TCRdb does not give. Germline V lookup: CDR1 GEAIGNYY, CDR2 EKD. V lost 8 bases to trimming and J lost 0 bases, with 18 bases between them. The CDR3 consists of 15 residues. CDR3 in DNA: TGTGCCTACATCTGGAGGTTATCGTACACCGATAAACTCATCTTT. It specifies CAYIWRLSYTDKLIF.

Regarding this clone: A far larger clone differs by one base, so this is likely a read error. This CDR3 is also generated by other DNA sequences in the sample. The chain links TRDV3 to TRDJ1; D remains unclear. V was pared by 5 bases and J by 2 bases, with 21 bases between. Germline V gene sequence: CDR1 TVYSNPD, CDR2 GDNSRS (reference sequence). This CDR3 contains 15 residues. As DNA, the CDR3 is TGTGCCCACTACGACGGGTGGAGGAGAACCGATAAACTCATCTTT. Translation: CAHYDGWRRTDKLIF. Full variable domain (rest looked up from reference TRDV3 and TRDJ1): CDKVTQSSPDQTVASGSEVVLLCTYDTVYSNPDLFWYRIRPDYSFQFVFYGDNSRSEGADFTQGRFSVKHILTQKAFHLVISPVRTEDSATYYCAHYDGWRRTDKLIFGKGTRVTVEP.

In the case of this clone: The mismatch at residue 11 between this DNA's translation and the TCRdb protein of a much larger clone likely reflects a read error; the protein shown is translated from the DNA. V usage is TRDV1 and J usage is TRDJ1; a possible D gene is TRDD3 (6 bases). Assignment of the J gene here rests on matching the DNA to germline, because TCRdb gives none. The CDR3 runs 20 residues. Deletions cut 5 bases from V and 6 bases from J, with 34 bases between. Germline values: CDR1 TSWWSYY, CDR2 QGS. The CDR3 here is CALGTSTSWGLHPLPNKLIF. CDR3 in DNA: TGTGCTCTTGGGACTTCTACGTCTTGGGGGTTACACCCCCTACCAAATAAACTCATCTTT.